This TCR beta chain was profiled in a study of T cell repertoires in cytomegalovirus infection. Looking at the study overall: Evidence of both CMV infection and a matching HLA type came from public TCR beta signatures. General study results and limits: The ex vivo response was dominated by HLA-C-restricted CMV-specific TCR beta clonotypes.

This clonotype was counted at least ten times. Its target is unknown. Looked up from germline, CDR1 is SEHNR and CDR2 is FQNEAQ (reference sequence). Deletions cut 5 bases from V and 2 bases from J, with 13 bases between. This CDR3 spans 14 amino acids. TCRdb reanalysed the reads using MiXCR and keeps one entry per CDR3 protein. This table holds under 120,000 distinct CDR3 sequences, around 40% found once. The receptor was derived from a human donor in good health (CMV status not recorded). Some clones in this sample may be carry-over from other donors' samples. Sequences were derived from CD8+ T cells from cultured PBMCs, sampled from culture after CMV antigen stimulation. V is TRBV7-9 and J is TRBJ2-7, with D unclear. CDR3 in amino acids: CASSPPPGTYEQYF. The CDR3 DNA sequence: TGTGCCAGCAGCCCACCCCCAGGAACCTACGAGCAGTACTTC.